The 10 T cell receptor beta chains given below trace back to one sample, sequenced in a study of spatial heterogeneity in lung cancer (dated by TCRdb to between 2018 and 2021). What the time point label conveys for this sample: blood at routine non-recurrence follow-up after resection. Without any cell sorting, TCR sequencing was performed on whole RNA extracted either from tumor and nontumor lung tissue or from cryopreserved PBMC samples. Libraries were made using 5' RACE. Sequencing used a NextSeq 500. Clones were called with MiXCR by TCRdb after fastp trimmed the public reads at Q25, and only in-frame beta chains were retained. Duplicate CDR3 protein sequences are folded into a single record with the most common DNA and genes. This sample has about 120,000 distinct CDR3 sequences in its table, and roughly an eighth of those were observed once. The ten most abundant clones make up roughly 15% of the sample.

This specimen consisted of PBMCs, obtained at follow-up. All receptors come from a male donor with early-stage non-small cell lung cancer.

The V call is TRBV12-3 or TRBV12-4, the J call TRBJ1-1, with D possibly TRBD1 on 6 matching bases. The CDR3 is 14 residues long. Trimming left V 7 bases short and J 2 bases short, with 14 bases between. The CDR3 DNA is TGTGCCAGCATCCCTTCGGACAGAAACACTGAAGCTTTCTTT. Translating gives CASIPSDRNTEAFF.

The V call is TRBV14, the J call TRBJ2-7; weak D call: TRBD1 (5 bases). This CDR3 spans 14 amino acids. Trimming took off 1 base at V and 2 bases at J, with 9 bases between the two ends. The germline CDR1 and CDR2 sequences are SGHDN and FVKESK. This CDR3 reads CASSQGGSPYEQYF. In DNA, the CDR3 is TGTGCCAGCAGCCAAGGGGGCAGTCCCTACGAGCAGTACTTC. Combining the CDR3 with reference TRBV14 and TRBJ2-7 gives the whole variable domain EAGVTQFPSHSVIEKGQTVTLRCDPISGHDNLYWYRRVMGKEIKFLLHFVKESKQDESGMPNNRFLAERTGGTYSTLKVQPAELEDSGVYFCASSQGGSPYEQYFGPGTRLTVT.

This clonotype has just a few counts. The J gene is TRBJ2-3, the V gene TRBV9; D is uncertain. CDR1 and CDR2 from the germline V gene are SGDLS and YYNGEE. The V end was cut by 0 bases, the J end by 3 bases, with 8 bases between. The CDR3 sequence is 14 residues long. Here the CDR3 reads CASSVALGTDTQYF. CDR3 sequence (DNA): TGTGCCAGCAGCGTAGCGCTAGGTACAGATACGCAGTATTTT.

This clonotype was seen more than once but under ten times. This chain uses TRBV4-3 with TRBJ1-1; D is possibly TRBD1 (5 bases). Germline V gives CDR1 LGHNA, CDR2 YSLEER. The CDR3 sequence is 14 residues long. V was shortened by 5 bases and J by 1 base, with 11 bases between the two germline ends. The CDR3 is CASSTGTKNTEAFF. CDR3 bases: TGCGCCAGCAGCACCGGGACCAAGAACACTGAAGCTTTCTTT.

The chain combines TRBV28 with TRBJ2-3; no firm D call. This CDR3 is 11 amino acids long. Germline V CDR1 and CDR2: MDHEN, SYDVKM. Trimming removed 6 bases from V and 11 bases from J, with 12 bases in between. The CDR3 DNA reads TGTGCCAGCAGCTGGACCAGTAGGCAGTATTTT. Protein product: CASSWTSRQYF.

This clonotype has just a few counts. In DNA, the CDR3 is TGCGCCAGCATCGCGTTAACAGGGGGAGATACGCAGTATTTT. Protein product: CASIALTGGDTQYF. The chain recombines TRBV10-2 with TRBJ2-3; 8 bases agree with TRBD1. The CDR3 contains 14 residues. Germline V gene data show CDR1 as WSHSY and CDR2 as SAAADI. Losses at the gene ends were 7 bases for V and 5 bases for J; bases not matched to a gene: 8.

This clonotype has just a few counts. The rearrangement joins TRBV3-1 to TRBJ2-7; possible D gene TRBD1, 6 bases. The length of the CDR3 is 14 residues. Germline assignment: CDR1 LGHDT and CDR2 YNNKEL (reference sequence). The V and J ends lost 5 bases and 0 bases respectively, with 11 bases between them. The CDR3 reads CASSSSRGSYEQYF. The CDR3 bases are TGTGCCAGCAGCTCATCCAGGGGCTCCTACGAGCAGTACTTC.

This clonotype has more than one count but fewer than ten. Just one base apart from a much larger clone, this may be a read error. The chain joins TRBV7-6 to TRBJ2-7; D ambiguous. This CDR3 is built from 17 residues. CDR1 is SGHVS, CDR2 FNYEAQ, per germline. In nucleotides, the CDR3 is TGTGTCAGCAGCCCCCTTCGAGGACGGCTACGTTCCTACGAGCAGTACTTC. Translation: CVSSPLRGRLRSYEQYF.

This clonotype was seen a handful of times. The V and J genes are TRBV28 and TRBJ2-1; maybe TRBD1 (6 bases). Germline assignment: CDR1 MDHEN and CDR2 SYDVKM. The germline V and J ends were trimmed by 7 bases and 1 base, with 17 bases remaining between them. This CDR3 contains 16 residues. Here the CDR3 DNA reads TGTGCCAGCACGGTCCCAGGGGCCTTTTCCTACAATGAGCAGTTCTTC. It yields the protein CASTVPGAFSYNEQFF. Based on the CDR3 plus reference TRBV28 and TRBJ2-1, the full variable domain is DVKVTQSSRYLVKRTGEKVFLECVQDMDHENMFWYRQDPGLGLRLIYFSYDVKMKEKGDIPEGYSVSREKKERFSLILESASTNQTSMYLCASTVPGAFSYNEQFFGPGTRLTVL.

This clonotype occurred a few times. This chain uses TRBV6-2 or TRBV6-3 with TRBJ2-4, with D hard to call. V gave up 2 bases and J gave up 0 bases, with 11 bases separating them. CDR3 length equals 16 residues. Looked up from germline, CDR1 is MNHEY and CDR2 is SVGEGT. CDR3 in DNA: TGTGCCAGCAGTTACCAGCCGACCTTAGCCAAAAACATTCAGTACTTC. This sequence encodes CASSYQPTLAKNIQYF.